This T cell receptor beta chain was profiled in a study of T cells after yellow fever vaccination. The wider study: Where fractions had low cell numbers, libraries were prepared from them with the SMART-Seq v4 Ultra Low Input RNA kit.

CDR1 SGHVS and CDR2 FNYEAQ come from the germline V gene. The V end lost 1 base, the J end lost 12 bases, and 19 bases lay between the germline ends. CDR3 length: 15 residues. As concerns this clonotype: Its antigen is not known.

Conversion of TCR transcripts into cDNA relied on 5'RACE template switching, which added a universal primer site and UMIs. MiXCR was run by TCRdb on the 5' RACE reads, yielding one entry per CDR3 protein. There are 450,000 to 650,000 distinct CDR3 sequences in the sample; 21% occur only once, and about a sixth lies in the top ten. Notes on the study in general: Clones from primary vaccination mostly reappeared after the booster (roughly 95% CD4, approximately 91% CD8). A faster peak, day 5 versus 15, was reached by the weaker secondary response.

The V and J genes are TRBV7-6 and TRBJ2-1; maybe TRBD2 (6 bases). Sequenced material: PBMCs, taken around 3 weeks after the first yellow fever vaccination. The TCR sequence derives from a man aged 18 to 29 who received the YFV17D yellow fever vaccine. The CDR3 DNA follows: TGTGCCAGCAGCTTAGAAAGAGGAGGGCTTGACCGGCAGTTCTTC. Residues: CASSLERGGLDRQFF. Full variable domain (remainder filled in from reference TRBV7-6 and TRBJ2-1): GAGVSQSPRYKVTKRGQDVALRCDPISGHVSLYWYRQALGQGPEFLTYFNYEAQQDKSGLPNDRFSAERPEGSISTLTIQRTEQRDSAMYRCASSLERGGLDRQFFGPGTRLTVL.